This T cell receptor (beta chain) was recovered during a study of cytomegalovirus exposure and HLA in healthy donors. Study-wide findings and caveats: Rarity marked most TCR sequences, yet some public TCRs occurred in many donors.

This clone was picked up a small number of times. What it recognizes is unknown. Using immunoSEQ multiplex PCR, the repertoire was profiled, and TCRdb retains in-frame clones only, with some absent. The sample has approximately 150,000 clones, 70% to 90% seen once. The CDR3 has 13 amino acids. V dropped 6 bases and J dropped 0 bases, with 8 bases sitting between them. The germline V gene encodes CDR1 MNHNS and CDR2 SASEGT. Sequenced sample: PBMCs. J is TRBJ1-2 and V is TRBV6-1; D call uncertain. The sequence derives from a young man in good health and CMV-seropositive. The CDR3 protein is CASSDTTNYGYTF. DNA for the CDR3: TGTGCCAGCAGCGACACAACTAACTATGGCTACACCTTC.